These 14 T cell receptor beta chains originate from one sample sequenced in a study of blood T cell repertoires in COVID-19. Some clones are missing from TCRdb's copy, which holds only in-frame ones; the method was immunoSEQ multiplex PCR. The sample lists 150,000 to 200,000 clones; roughly four fifths were seen once. The sequencing sample was made of peripheral blood. Receptors were obtained from a woman in her thirties with acute or convalescent COVID-19.

The chain has TRBV29-1 and TRBJ2-7, with a tentative D call TRBD1 (5 bases). Trimming removed 4 bases at V and 3 bases at J, with 25 bases between. Germline-derived CDR1 and CDR2 are SQVTM and ANQGSEA. CDR3 length: 17 amino acids. The CDR3 DNA sequence: TGCAGCGTTGGAGACCCGCAGGTGGCAGGACACGGCTACGAGCAGTACTTC. Protein product: CSVGDPQVAGHGYEQYF.

The chain is built from TRBV11-1 and TRBJ2-7, with D possibly TRBD2 on 7 matching bases. The CDR3 spans 16 residues. Trimming removed 2 bases at V and 5 bases at J, with 19 bases between. CDR1 and CDR2 from the germline V gene are SGHAT and FQDESV (reference sequence). The CDR3 nucleotides read TGTGCCAGCAGCTTAAACGGACCGCGGGGGCTGGACGAGCAGTACTTC. It yields the protein CASSLNGPRGLDEQYF.

This rearrangement joins TRBV3-1 (or the pseudogene TRBV3-2) to TRBJ2-1; 10 bases match TRBD2. The CDR3 covers 14 residues. Germline V gives CDR1 LGHDT, CDR2 YNNKEL (reference sequence). V shed 6 bases, J shed 6 bases, and the junction held 5 bases outside the gene matches. The CDR3 bases are TGTGCCAGCAGATTAGCGGGAGGCCCCAATGAGCAGTTCTTC. This gives the protein CASRLAGGPNEQFF.

This clone appeared a single time. The V call is TRBV6-5, the J call TRBJ2-5, with D uncertain. Germline-derived CDR1 and CDR2 are MNHEY and SVGAGI. V lost 5 bases to trimming and J lost 1 base, with 8 bases between them. There are 13 residues in the CDR3. The CDR3 protein is CASSRRFQETQYF. The CDR3 coding sequence is TGTGCCAGCAGTAGGCGGTTCCAAGAGACCCAGTACTTC.

Concerning this clone: Mismatch with germline at one junction end may stem from a read error. J is TRBJ2-6 and V is TRBV25-1; 10 bases agree with TRBD2. Germline CDR1 and CDR2: MGHDK and SYGVNS. The length of the CDR3 is 13 residues. The CDR3 sequence: CASSRIAGGKQAF. The DNA for the CDR3 is TGTGCCAGCAGTAGGATAGCGGGGGGTAAACAAGCTTTC. The whole variable domain, filled in from reference TRBV25-1 and TRBJ2-6, reads EADIYQTPRYLVIGTGKKITLECSQTMGHDKMYWYQQDPGMELHLIHYSYGVNSTEKGDLSSESTVSRIRTEHFPLTLESARPSHTSQYLCASSRIAGGKQAFGAGSRLTVL.

The chain joins TRBV19 to TRBJ1-4; D is perhaps TRBD1 (6 bases). V gave up 6 bases and J gave up 8 bases, with 7 bases separating them. This CDR3 contains 11 residues. CDR1 is LNHDA and CDR2 is SQIVND in the germline V gene (reference sequence). The CDR3: CASSTGEKLFF. DNA of the CDR3: TGTGCCAGTAGCACAGGGGAAAAACTGTTTTTT.

In this sample, this clone turned up once. The V call is TRBV10-3, the J call TRBJ2-5, with TRBD1 matching over 12 bases. J gave up 2 bases and V 5 bases, and 6 bases lay outside the gene matches. The germline gives CDR1 ENHRY, CDR2 SYGVKD. The CDR3 spans 16 residues. This chain's CDR3 is CAISIGTGGTQETQYF. The CDR3 region has the DNA TGTGCCATCAGTATCGGGACAGGGGGCACACAAGAGACCCAGTACTTC.

The V call is TRBV7-3, the J call TRBJ2-2; unclear D gene. V dropped 2 bases and J dropped 3 bases, with 7 bases sitting between them. CDR1 SGHTA and CDR2 FQGTGA come from the germline V gene. CDR3 length: 14 residues. The CDR3 loop reads CASSLYPHTGELFF. CDR3 coding DNA: TGTGCCAGCAGCTTATATCCTCACACCGGGGAGCTGTTTTTT.

The chain carries TRBV12-3 or TRBV12-4 and TRBJ2-1; tentatively, D is TRBD2 (5 bases). V lost 7 bases to trimming and J lost 2 bases, with 9 bases between them. CDR3 length: 13 residues. The DNA for the CDR3 is TGTGCCAGCAACCCGGGGACCTACAATGAGCAGTTCTTC. The encoded protein is CASNPGTYNEQFF.

The chain links TRBV9 to TRBJ2-2; TRBD1 aligns across 8 bases. CDR3 length: 16 amino acids. With V trimmed by 4 bases and J by 4 bases, 9 bases remained unmatched. Germline V gives CDR1 SGDLS, CDR2 YYNGEE. The CDR3 DNA reads as TGTGCCAGCAGCCTTCGGCAGGGGGCGAGCACCGGGGAGCTGTTTTTT. This sequence encodes CASSLRQGASTGELFF.

The chain combines TRBV5-1 with TRBJ2-1; TRBD1 agrees at 7 bases. V gave up 0 bases and J gave up 3 bases; unmatched junction bases: 6. The CDR3 extends over 16 amino acids. The germline gives CDR1 SGHRS, CDR2 YFSETQ. The CDR3 DNA sequence: TGCGCCAGCAGCTTGGCAGGGGGAACGATCTACAATGAGCAGTTCTTC. Amino acids: CASSLAGGTIYNEQFF.

The chain couples TRBV7-2 to TRBJ2-5; unclear D gene. The CDR3 sequence is 15 residues long. Per germline, CDR1 SGHTA and CDR2 FQGNSA. V was shortened by 2 bases and J by 0 bases, with 10 bases between the two germline ends. This CDR3 reads CASSLPFGYQETQYF. In nucleotides, the CDR3 is TGTGCCAGCAGCTTACCTTTCGGGTACCAAGAGACCCAGTACTTC.

This clone was seen once. V and J are TRBV28 and TRBJ2-1; TRBD2 matches 10 bases. The CDR3 is 15 residues long. Germline-derived CDR1 and CDR2 are MDHEN and SYDVKM. With 5 bases clipped from V and 4 bases from J, the junction kept 5 bases outside the gene matches. The CDR3 region has the DNA TGTGCCAGCAGTCTCCTAGCGGGAGCTTACAATGAGCAGTTCTTC. It codes for CASSLLAGAYNEQFF. The full variable domain, with the rest looked up from reference TRBV28 and TRBJ2-1, is DVKVTQSSRYLVKRTGEKVFLECVQDMDHENMFWYRQDPGLGLRLIYFSYDVKMKEKGDIPEGYSVSREKKERFSLILESASTNQTSMYLCASSLLAGAYNEQFFGPGTRLTVL.

The rearrangement uses TRBV6-5 and TRBJ2-1, with 8 bases aligning to TRBD2. V lost 3 bases and J lost 8; bases outside the gene matches: 9. The CDR3 totals 15 residues. Germline V gene lookup returns CDR1 MNHEY and CDR2 SVGAGI. In DNA form, the CDR3 reads TGTGCCAGCAGTTATAGGCGGGGGGCGACCGATGAGCAGTTCTTC. Translating it yields CASSYRRGATDEQFF.